This T cell receptor (beta chain) was found in a study of CD8+ T cells in alopecia areata. Across the whole study: Those patients who were treated received oral tofacitinib, which was given at 5 to 10 mg twice daily for moderate-to-severe alopecia areata. Study-wide findings and caveats: Sharing of TCRs across patients appeared less clear than in mice, possibly for HLA-related reasons. In blood and scalp, many expanded lesional clones persisted during tofacitinib.

Isolated RNA was reverse transcribed into cDNA used as the sequencing template. Profiled with immunoSEQ multiplex PCR; TCRdb holds only in-frame clones, not every one. The table includes over 150,000 clones, approximately 56% detected once. CDR1 LNHNV and CDR2 YYDKDF come from the germline V gene (reference sequence). V was clipped by 0 bases and J by 4 bases, with 9 bases between them. CDR3 length equals 14 residues. The sample's treatment: oral pan-JAK inhibitor, 5-10 mg twice daily. Sorting from PBMCs produced CD4+ and CD8+ T cells. The count of this clone is one. Its antigen is undetermined. The receptor comes from a human donor with alopecia areata. J is TRBJ1-2 and V is TRBV15; TRBD1 is a possible D gene (5 bases). The specimen comprised CD4+ T cells sorted from blood, sampled at week 4, from a patient treated with tofacitinib. The DNA for the CDR3 is TGTGCCACCAGCAGAGATCGGCAGGGCTATGGCTACACCTTC. This translates into CATSRDRQGYGYTF.